A single sample is the source of the 5 T cell receptor beta chains below, sequenced in a study of Ad26.COV2.S vaccination and SARS-CoV-2 variants. Documented treatment: around 19 received Ad26.COV2.S at low or high dose, single or two shots; 5 received placebo; per-sample allocation not given. After the first vaccine or placebo injection, samples were drawn on day 63. Profiling relied on immunoSEQ multiplex PCR, and the TCRdb table lists in-frame clones only, not all of them. The sample holds 400,000 to 450,000 clones, 80% to 95% seen once. Sample: peripheral blood, taken in a trial of Ad26.COV2.S vaccine versus placebo. These receptor sequences come from a person between 18 and 65 years old who received the Ad26.COV2.S COVID-19 vaccine or a placebo.

This chain links TRBV6-5 with TRBJ2-1; 10 nucleotides agree with TRBD2. Germline V CDR1 and CDR2: MNHEY, SVGAGI. This CDR3 has 14 amino acids. J was trimmed by 6 bases and V by 7 bases; bases with no gene match: 6. CDR3 nucleotides: TGTGCCAGCAATCAACTAGCGGGGCTCAATGAGCAGTTCTTC. Translation: CASNQLAGLNEQFF.

V and J are TRBV7-2 and TRBJ2-3; the match to TRBD1 covers 8 bases. This CDR3 region has 18 residues. The trim removed 2 bases at V and 2 bases at J, leaving 12 bases unmatched. Germline CDR1 SGHTA, CDR2 FQGNSA. CDR3 sequence (DNA): TGTGCCAGCAGCTTAAGGCCCCCCGGACAGGGAGACACAGATACGCAGTATTTT. Its protein product is CASSLRPPGQGDTDTQYF.

The rearrangement uses TRBV30 and TRBJ1-2, with D unresolved. The length of the CDR3 is 10 residues. Germline V gives CDR1 GTSNPN, CDR2 SVGIG (reference sequence). V shed 3 bases and J shed 2 bases, with 1 base lying between them. The CDR3 DNA reads as TGTGCCTGGAGGAACTATGGCTACACCTTC. Translated, it gives CAWRNYGYTF.

V and J are TRBV7-2 and TRBJ1-2; D might be TRBD1 (5 bases). The CDR3 consists of 15 residues. V was pared by 1 base and J by 0 bases, with 9 bases between. CDR1 is SGHTA, CDR2 FQGNSA, per germline. The CDR3 region is CASSLGGTPNYGYTF. CDR3 DNA: TGTGCCAGCAGCTTAGGGGGGACCCCTAACTATGGCTACACCTTC.

CDR3 sequence (DNA): TGTGCCTGGAGTCTCCTTCGGTATGGCTACACCTTC. Translated: CAWSLLRYGYTF. The rearrangement joins TRBV30 to TRBJ1-2, with D unresolved. Germline CDR1 and CDR2: GTSNPN and SVGIG (reference sequence). The CDR3 contains 12 residues. V was trimmed by 2 bases and J by 5 bases, leaving 9 bases between them.